The 10 T cell receptor beta chains presented below share a single source sample, sequenced in a study of PD-1 blockade in classical Hodgkin lymphoma. Each patient relapsed following autologous stem cell transplantation, and prior brentuximab vedotin exposure differed. The protocol was immunoSEQ multiplex PCR, while the TCRdb copy is restricted to in-frame clones and leaves out a portion. The table records 23,000 or so clones, roughly 80% of them present only once. The sample was peripheral blood mononuclear cells (PBMCs), taken before the second cycle of nivolumab. Receptors originate from a human donor with classical Hodgkin lymphoma.

The V and J genes are TRBV15 and TRBJ2-2; tentatively, D is TRBD1 (5 bases). Germline CDR1 is LNHNV and CDR2 is YYDKDF (reference sequence). Trimming stripped 0 bases from V and 6 bases from J, with 14 bases between. This CDR3 contains 16 residues. CDR3 amino acids: CATSREPTVVAGELFF. The CDR3 region has the DNA TGTGCCACCAGCAGAGAGCCGACAGTCGTGGCCGGGGAGCTGTTTTTT.

The gene calls are TRBV9 and TRBJ1-1, with D unresolved. Germline V gives CDR1 SGDLS, CDR2 YYNGEE. CDR3 size: 13 residues. V was shortened by 0 bases and J by 3 bases, with 6 bases between the two germline ends. CDR3 DNA: TGTGCCAGCAGCGTAGTGGAGGACACTGAAGCTTTCTTT. Its translation is CASSVVEDTEAFF.

The chain carries TRBV29-1 and TRBJ1-2; 7 bases are shared with TRBD1. J was trimmed by 4 bases and V by 3 bases; bases with no gene match: 8. Germline CDR1 and CDR2: SQVTM and ANQGSEA. This CDR3 is built from 14 residues. CDR3 sequence reads: CSVDRQGGGYGYTF. The CDR3 nucleotides read TGCAGCGTTGATAGACAGGGTGGCGGCTATGGCTACACCTTC.

V gene TRBV2 combines with J gene TRBJ2-7; TRBD2 matches 12 bases. Losses at the gene ends were 2 bases for V and 5 bases for J; bases not matched to a gene: 13. This CDR3 is built from 18 residues. Germline CDR1 and CDR2: SNHLY and FYNNEI. In nucleotides, the CDR3 is TGTGCCAGCAGTGAATGGTCCGTCGGACTAGCGGGGTTGGACGAGCAGTACTTC. Translation: CASSEWSVGLAGLDEQYF.

As regards this clone: Other DNA sequences in the same sample also yield this CDR3. The rearrangement uses TRBV4-3 and TRBJ2-7; 11 positions match TRBD1. Germline assignment: CDR1 LGHNA and CDR2 YSLEER. Losses at the gene ends were 3 bases for V and 4 bases for J; bases not matched to a gene: 2. The CDR3 length is 14 residues. The CDR3 loop is CASSQWDRGYEQYF. CDR3 nucleotides: TGCGCCAGCAGCCAGTGGGACAGGGGGTACGAGCAGTACTTC.

This clone was observed a single time. The chain uses TRBV9 and TRBJ2-5, with a possible D match to TRBD2 (8 bases). CDR1 and CDR2 (germline): SGDLS, YYNGEE. There are 15 residues in the CDR3. Trimming took off 3 bases at V and 1 base at J, with 13 bases between the two ends. The CDR3 reads CASSARGDSQETQYF. CDR3 DNA: TGTGCCAGCAGCGCGCGGGGGGACAGCCAAGAGACCCAGTACTTC.

The chain's CDR3 is CASSYIGAYSTDTQYF. The CDR3 DNA reads TGTGCCAGCAGTTACATCGGGGCCTATAGCACAGATACGCAGTATTTT. The rearrangement uses TRBV6-5 and TRBJ2-3, with D tentatively TRBD1 or TRBD2 (5 bases each). CDR1 and CDR2 (germline): MNHEY, SVGAGI. The V gene lost 2 bases and the J gene lost 0 bases, with 12 bases spanning the gap. The CDR3 is made up of 16 amino acids.

This clone is labeled medium-sized. The gene calls are TRBV7-8 and TRBJ2-7, with 9 bases identical to TRBD1. J gave up 1 base and V 4 bases, and 8 bases lay outside the gene matches. This CDR3 contains 16 residues. Germline V gives CDR1 SGHVS, CDR2 FQNEAQ. The DNA of the CDR3 is TGTGCCAGCAGCTCGCGTACGGGACAGGGATCCTACGAGCAGTACTTC. Translating gives CASSSRTGQGSYEQYF.

This clone turned up a few times. V and J are TRBV7-8 and TRBJ2-7, with 8 positions matching TRBD1. The CDR3 spans 13 residues. Per germline, CDR1 SGHVS and CDR2 FQNEAQ. Trimming at V came to 5 bases and at J to 3 bases, leaving 3 bases not matched to a gene. CDR3 loop: CASSRGQDYEQYF. CDR3 sequence (DNA): TGTGCCAGCAGCCGGGGACAGGACTACGAGCAGTACTTC.

The chain employs TRBV19 and TRBJ1-5; D is ambiguous. CDR3 length equals 14 residues. The germline CDR1 and CDR2 sequences are LNHDA and SQIVND (reference sequence). Between the trimmed V and J ends, which lost 3 bases and 3 bases, there was a span of 9 bases. CDR3 bases: TGTGCCAGTAGTATCCATCAGGCCAATCAGCCCCAGCATTTT. Translation gives CASSIHQANQPQHF.